This is a list of T cell receptor beta chains from one sample in a study of T-cell memory formation after mild COVID-19. Via MiXCR, TCRdb re-called the 5' RACE reads, giving one row per CDR3 protein. This table holds 430,000 or so distinct CDR3 sequences, around a quarter found once. Sequenced sample: PBMCs or a T cell subset sorted from them (not recorded which). These TCRs come from an adult woman who had mild COVID-19 (a few samples of this study predate the infection). Cell type and time point are not known. CDR3s include the opening cysteine and the closing phenylalanine or tryptophan. Fields, in order: D gene, J gene, CDR3 length, clone size, V gene, CDR3 DNA, CDR3 protein. D genes are given only for firm matches. A row's size may be missing; if present it is once, few, many or a size class.

D: .
J: TRBJ1-6
length: 15
size: .
V: TRBV5-1
DNA: TGCGCCAGCCTGGTGGGGGGAAGCCATAATTCACCCCTCCACTTT
CDR3: CASLVGGSHNSPLHF

D: .
J: TRBJ1-5
length: 14
size: .
V: TRBV29-1
DNA: TGCAGCGTTTTAACAGGGAGCAGCAATCAGCCCCAGCATTTT
CDR3: CSVLTGSSNQPQHF

D: .
J: TRBJ2-1
length: 11
size: few
V: TRBV12-3/TRBV12-4
DNA: TGTGCCAGCAGTTTAGACTCTCTGCAGTTCTTC
CDR3: CASSLDSLQFF

D: TRBD2
J: TRBJ2-7
length: 14
size: .
V: TRBV7-2
DNA: TGTGCCAGCAGCCCTCTAGCGGGGGGCTACGAGCAGTACTTC
CDR3: CASSPLAGGYEQYF

D: .
J: TRBJ1-4
length: 17
size: .
V: TRBV7-8
DNA: TGTGCCAGCAGCTCCCTCAGGGCAGGGGCAACTAATGAAAAACTGTTTTTT
CDR3: CASSSLRAGATNEKLFF

D: TRBD2
J: TRBJ2-1
length: 16
size: .
V: TRBV10-3
DNA: TGTGCCATCAGTGAGTCGTGGACTAGCGCCTACAATGAGCAGTTCTTC
CDR3: CAISESWTSAYNEQFF

D: TRBD1
J: TRBJ1-1
length: 21
size: once
V: TRBV10-3
DNA: TGTGCCATCAGCCCCCACCTCGGGACAGGGCCTGCAAAGGGATTAAACACTGAAGCTTTCTTT
CDR3: CAISPHLGTGPAKGLNTEAFF

D: TRBD2
J: TRBJ2-7
length: 16
size: .
V: TRBV12-3/TRBV12-4
DNA: TGTGCCAGCAGCTCCCGCTCGACTAGCGGGTCCTACGAGCAGTACTTC
CDR3: CASSSRSTSGSYEQYF

D: .
J: TRBJ1-4
length: 13
size: few
V: TRBV29-1
DNA: TGCAGCGTTGAAGTCTTCCAAACTGAAAAACTGTTTTTT
CDR3: CSVEVFQTEKLFF

D: .
J: TRBJ1-2
length: 13
size: .
V: TRBV30
DNA: TGTGCCTGGAGTCTAATAGGGACGCTTGGCTACACCTTC
CDR3: CAWSLIGTLGYTF

D: TRBD2
J: TRBJ2-7
length: 16
size: few
V: TRBV18
DNA: TGTGCCAGCTCACCGCGGAGACTAGCGGGGACCTACGAGCAGTACTTC
CDR3: CASSPRRLAGTYEQYF

D: TRBD1
J: TRBJ2-1
length: 15
size: few
V: TRBV12-3/TRBV12-4
DNA: TGTGCCAGCACTCGAGACAGGGGAAAGAACAATGAGCAGTTCTTC
CDR3: CASTRDRGKNNEQFF

D: TRBD2
J: TRBJ2-1
length: 16
size: few
V: TRBV4-2
DNA: TGTGCCAGCAGCCAGGCAGCGGGAGTCGGCTACAATGAGCAGTTCTTC
CDR3: CASSQAAGVGYNEQFF

D: TRBD2
J: TRBJ2-5
length: 15
size: .
V: TRBV9
DNA: TGTGCCAGCAGCGTCAGCGGGATCCTCCAAGAGACCCAGTACTTC
CDR3: CASSVSGILQETQYF

D: .
J: TRBJ2-7
length: 14
size: .
V: TRBV7-8
DNA: TGTGCCAGCAGCTTAGCAACCTCAGACACCGAGCAGTACTTC
CDR3: CASSLATSDTEQYF

D: .
J: TRBJ2-7
length: 11
size: .
V: TRBV6-2/TRBV6-3
DNA: TGTGCCAGCAGTTACTATAACGAGCAGTACTTC
CDR3: CASSYYNEQYF

D: .
J: TRBJ2-1
length: 14
size: few
V: TRBV5-4
DNA: TGTGCCAGCAGCTTGGCCGGGAATTACAATGAGCAGTTCTTC
CDR3: CASSLAGNYNEQFF

D: .
J: TRBJ2-7
length: 14
size: few
V: TRBV12-3/TRBV12-4
DNA: TGTGCCAGCAGTTTTCAAGGTCGAGACTACGAGCAGTACTTC
CDR3: CASSFQGRDYEQYF

D: .
J: TRBJ1-5
length: 13
size: .
V: TRBV7-9
DNA: TGTGCCAGCAGCTTAGATACGGGGCAGCCCCAGCATTTT
CDR3: CASSLDTGQPQHF

D: .
J: TRBJ2-1
length: 12
size: few
V: TRBV19
DNA: TGTGCCAGTCAAAACACACGGAATGAGCAGTTCTTC
CDR3: CASQNTRNEQFF

D: .
J: TRBJ1-6
length: 17
size: .
V: TRBV11-2
DNA: TGTGCCAGCAGCTTAGCAATTGAGGGGAGGGCGGGTTCACCCCTCCACTTT
CDR3: CASSLAIEGRAGSPLHF

D: .
J: TRBJ1-2
length: 14
size: .
V: TRBV6-1
DNA: TGTGCCAGCAGTGGGGACATAGGGATGAGAGGCTACACCTTC
CDR3: CASSGDIGMRGYTF

D: .
J: TRBJ1-1
length: 13
size: few
V: TRBV12-3/TRBV12-4
DNA: TGTGCCAGCAGTTCCCGTCCGGGACTGGTAGCTTTCTTT
CDR3: CASSSRPGLVAFF

D: TRBD2
J: TRBJ2-3
length: 16
size: few
V: TRBV12-3/TRBV12-4
DNA: TGTGCCAGCAGTCAATCTAGCGGGGCGAACACAGATACGCAGTATTTT
CDR3: CASSQSSGANTDTQYF

D: TRBD1
J: TRBJ1-1
length: 15
size: .
V: TRBV7-6
DNA: TGTGCCAGCAGCTCCTTTCCGGGACAGGGCTCTGAAGCTTTCTTT
CDR3: CASSSFPGQGSEAFF

D: .
J: TRBJ2-7
length: 14
size: .
V: TRBV4-1
DNA: TGCGCCAGCAGCGGCCGGGACCAGTTCGGCGAGCAGTACTTC
CDR3: CASSGRDQFGEQYF

D: TRBD1
J: TRBJ2-6
length: 17
size: .
V: TRBV11-2
DNA: TGTGCCAGCAGCTTAACAGGGGTCTCTCTCGGGGCCAACGTCCTGACTTTC
CDR3: CASSLTGVSLGANVLTF

D: .
J: TRBJ2-7
length: 15
size: .
V: TRBV29-1
DNA: TGCAGGAAGACGGCGGCCAGGGTGACCGTCCACGAGCAGTACTTC
CDR3: CRKTAARVTVHEQYF

D: .
J: TRBJ2-5
length: 13
size: few
V: TRBV12-3/TRBV12-4
DNA: TGTGCCAGCAGTTTTATCGGGAAAGAGACCCAGTACTTC
CDR3: CASSFIGKETQYF

D: .
J: TRBJ1-1
length: 12
size: .
V: TRBV2
DNA: TGTGCCAGCAGTGAGAGGGGCACTGAAGCTTTCTTT
CDR3: CASSERGTEAFF

D: TRBD1
J: TRBJ2-2
length: 15
size: .
V: TRBV24-1
DNA: TGTGCCACCAGTGACCAACAGGGGTGGGCCGGGGAGCTGTTTTTT
CDR3: CATSDQQGWAGELFF

D: .
J: TRBJ2-7
length: 14
size: few
V: TRBV7-9
DNA: TGTGCCAGCAGCCCAAACACAGGGATCTACGAGCAGTACTTC
CDR3: CASSPNTGIYEQYF

D: .
J: TRBJ2-2
length: 15
size: few
V: TRBV12-3/TRBV12-4
DNA: TGTGCCAGCAGTTACGGGGTTATTCTGACCGGGGAGCTGTTTTTT
CDR3: CASSYGVILTGELFF

D: .
J: TRBJ1-1
length: 15
size: .
V: TRBV4-1
DNA: TGCGCCAGCAGCCAAGATGCCAGGGGTGGCACTGAAGCTTTCTTT
CDR3: CASSQDARGGTEAFF

D: TRBD1
J: TRBJ2-7
length: 15
size: many
V: TRBV7-8
DNA: TGTGCCAGCAGCAACCTGGCGGGACAGGTCTACGAGCAGTACTTC
CDR3: CASSNLAGQVYEQYF

D: .
J: TRBJ1-5
length: 13
size: .
V: TRBV29-1
DNA: TGCAGCGTCCGGGGGGGAACCAATCAGCCCCAGCATTTT
CDR3: CSVRGGTNQPQHF

D: TRBD2
J: TRBJ2-3
length: 15
size: .
V: TRBV7-6
DNA: TGTGCCAGCAGCTTACGGGAGGGCCCTCGAGATACGCAGTATTTT
CDR3: CASSLREGPRDTQYF

D: .
J: TRBJ2-2
length: 13
size: .
V: TRBV20-1
DNA: TGCAGTGGTTCAACAGGGAACACCGGGGAGCTGTTTTTT
CDR3: CSGSTGNTGELFF

D: .
J: TRBJ1-6
length: 17
size: .
V: TRBV10-3
DNA: TGTGCCATCAGTGGGGGAGGTTCCAGCTCCTATAATTCACCCCTCCACTTT
CDR3: CAISGGGSSSYNSPLHF

D: .
J: TRBJ2-7
length: 11
size: few
V: TRBV6-2/TRBV6-3
DNA: TGTGCCAGCAGCAAAATTCTCGAGCAGTACTTC
CDR3: CASSKILEQYF

D: .
J: TRBJ2-2
length: 15
size: .
V: TRBV6-5
DNA: TGTGCCAGCAGTTACTCCTACACGAACACCGGGGAGCTGTTTTTT
CDR3: CASSYSYTNTGELFF

D: TRBD1
J: TRBJ1-3
length: 17
size: .
V: TRBV11-2
DNA: TGTGCCAGCAGCTCTCCGGGACAGGGGGCTCCTGGAAACACCATATATTTT
CDR3: CASSSPGQGAPGNTIYF